The T cell receptor (beta chain) described here comes from a study of blood T cell repertoires in COVID-19. Across the study: Acute and convalescent COVID-19 specimens originated in the United States, Italy and Spain. The cDNA or gDNA used as material had been derived from T cells, B-cell-depleted T cells, or PBMCs.

The CDR3 contains 14 residues. The ends were cut back, 6 bases at V and 0 bases at J, with 9 bases in the middle. Germline loops: CDR1 SNHLY, CDR2 FYNNEI. In the original workflow: Amplified reference gene primers provided the basis for estimating nucleated cell counts. Clones were read by immunoSEQ multiplex PCR, and TCRdb kept only the in-frame ones, dropping some. Clone size and V and J calls were adopted from that table, with D and trimming inferred from the DNA. Here the sample spans around 300,000 clones, about 86% being singletons. This sequence originates from a man aged 25-45 years with active or convalescent COVID-19. This chain joins TRBV2 and TRBJ1-3, with D possibly matching TRBD1 (5 bases). Sequenced input: peripheral blood. The CDR3 spells CASRGGDSGNTIYF. In nucleotides, the CDR3 is TGTGCCAGCAGGGGGGGGGACTCTGGAAACACCATATATTTT. The full variable domain, with the rest looked up from reference TRBV2 and TRBJ1-3, is EPEVTQTPSHQVTQMGQEVILRCVPISNHLYFYWYRQILGQKVEFLVSFYNNEISEKSEIFDDQFSVERPDGSNFTLKIRSTKLEDSAMYFCASRGGDSGNTIYFGEGSWLTVV.